The clone carrying this T cell receptor beta chain was seen a handful of times. Its antigen is as yet unknown. The sample comes from a study of post-analysis software for immune sequencing data. The study, taken as a whole, reports: A handful of TRBV segments were significantly more frequent in patients than in controls. TRBV5-6, TRBV5-1 and TRBV20-1 were among these segments.

Prepared TCR beta cDNA libraries contained unique molecular identifiers. TCRdb re-called the PCR reads with MiXCR, one entry per CDR3 protein. The sample carries 750,000 to 950,000 distinct CDR3 sequences, about 57% recorded once. Trimming removed 6 bases at V and 0 bases at J, with 20 bases between. The CDR3 extends over 17 amino acids. Germline assignment: CDR1 MNHNY and CDR2 SVGAGI (reference sequence). J is TRBJ1-2 and V is TRBV6-6, with D possibly matching TRBD1 (6 bases). Sequencing input: blood. The source is a girl aged 10 to 17 with multiple sclerosis. CDR3 protein: CASSAKGHQLANYGYTF. The CDR3 DNA reads as TGTGCCAGCAGCGCGAAGGGACACCAATTAGCTAACTATGGCTACACCTTC.